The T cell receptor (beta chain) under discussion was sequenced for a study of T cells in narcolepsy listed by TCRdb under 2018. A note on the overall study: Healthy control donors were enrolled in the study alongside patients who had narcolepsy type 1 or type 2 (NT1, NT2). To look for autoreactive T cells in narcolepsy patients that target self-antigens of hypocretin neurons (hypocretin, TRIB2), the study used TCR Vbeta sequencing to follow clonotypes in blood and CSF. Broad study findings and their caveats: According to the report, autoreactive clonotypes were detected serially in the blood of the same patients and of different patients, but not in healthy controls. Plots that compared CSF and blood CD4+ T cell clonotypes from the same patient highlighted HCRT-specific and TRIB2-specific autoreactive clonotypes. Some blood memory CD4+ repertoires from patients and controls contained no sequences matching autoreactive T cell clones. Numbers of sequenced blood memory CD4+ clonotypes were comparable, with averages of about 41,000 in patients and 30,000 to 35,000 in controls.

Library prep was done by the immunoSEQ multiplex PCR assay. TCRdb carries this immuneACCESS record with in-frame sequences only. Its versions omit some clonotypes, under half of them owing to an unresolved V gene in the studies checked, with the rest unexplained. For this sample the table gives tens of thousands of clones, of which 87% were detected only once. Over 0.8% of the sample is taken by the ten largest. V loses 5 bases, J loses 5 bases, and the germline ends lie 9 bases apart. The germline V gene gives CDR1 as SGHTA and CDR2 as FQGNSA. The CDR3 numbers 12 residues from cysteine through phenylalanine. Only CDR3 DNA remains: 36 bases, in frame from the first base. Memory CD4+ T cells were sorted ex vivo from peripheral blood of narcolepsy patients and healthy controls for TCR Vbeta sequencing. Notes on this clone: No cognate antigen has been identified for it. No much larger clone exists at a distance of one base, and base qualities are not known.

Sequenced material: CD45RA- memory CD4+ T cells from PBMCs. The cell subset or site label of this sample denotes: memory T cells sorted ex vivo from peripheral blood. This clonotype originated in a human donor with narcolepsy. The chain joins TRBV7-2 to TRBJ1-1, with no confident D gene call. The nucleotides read TGTGCCAGCAGCCAGCCCCTAACTGAAGCTTTCTTT. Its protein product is CASSQPLTEAFF.